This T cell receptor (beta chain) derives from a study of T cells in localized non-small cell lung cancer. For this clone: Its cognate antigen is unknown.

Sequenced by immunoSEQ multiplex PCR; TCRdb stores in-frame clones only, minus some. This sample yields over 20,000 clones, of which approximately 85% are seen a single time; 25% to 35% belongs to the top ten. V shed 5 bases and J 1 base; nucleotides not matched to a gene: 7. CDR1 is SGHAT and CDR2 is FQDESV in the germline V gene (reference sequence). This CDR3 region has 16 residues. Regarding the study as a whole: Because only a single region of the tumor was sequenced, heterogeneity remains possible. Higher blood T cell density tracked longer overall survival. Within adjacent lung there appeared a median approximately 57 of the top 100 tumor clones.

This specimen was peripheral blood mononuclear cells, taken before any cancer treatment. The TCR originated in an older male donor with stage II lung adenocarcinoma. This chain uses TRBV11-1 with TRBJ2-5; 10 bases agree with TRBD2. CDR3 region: CASSHRTSGFQETQYF. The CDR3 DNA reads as TGTGCCAGCAGCCACCGGACTAGCGGTTTCCAAGAGACCCAGTACTTC.